The rows below give T cell receptor beta chains drawn from one sample of a study of blood T cell repertoires in COVID-19. Measured with immunoSEQ multiplex PCR; TCRdb has only the in-frame clones, and not every one. The repertoire includes 250,000 to 350,000 clones, 70% to 85% of them detected once, and over 1.3% sits in the top ten. Sequenced input: peripheral blood. These TCRs come from a human donor with COVID-19, enrolled during active disease. The donor label of this sample is uncertain. Each CDR3 is given with its conserved first and last residue. The order of the fields is D gene, V gene, J gene, clone size, CDR3 DNA, CDR3 protein. The D gene is left open where the match is weak. Some rows have no size entry. The others give once, few or many, or a class for an expanded clone.

TRBD1	TRBV7-6	TRBJ2-7	-	TGTGCCAGCAGCTTAAATTTTCAGGGGGCTCGGGAGCAGTACTTC	CASSLNFQGAREQYF
TRBD1	TRBV9	TRBJ2-5	-	TGTGCCAGCAGCCCCAGGGCAGGGGGTGAGACCCAGTACTTC	CASSPRAGGETQYF
TRBD1	TRBV9	TRBJ2-7	-	TGTGCCAGCAGCTCTCGGGACAGCACCTCCTACGAGCAGTACTTC	CASSSRDSTSYEQYF
TRBD1	TRBV5-1	TRBJ2-2	-	TGCGCCAGCAGCCGAATGGGACAGCTTCACACCGGGGAGCTGTTTTTT	CASSRMGQLHTGELFF
-	TRBV27	TRBJ1-2	once	TGTGCCAGCAGTTCGACCCCCCGGGACATCCGAGGCTACACCTTC	CASSSTPRDIRGYTF
-	TRBV27	TRBJ1-5	-	TGTGCCAGCAGTTTCCGGGGAATAGGATTTTTGGGGAGCAATCAGCCCCAGCATTTT	CASSFRGIGFLGSNQPQHF
TRBD1	TRBV9	TRBJ1-6	-	TGTGCCAGCAGCGTCACAGGGGGAGATTCACCCCTCCACTTT	CASSVTGGDSPLHF
-	TRBV3-1/TRBV3-2	TRBJ1-4	once	TGTGCCAGCAGCCAAGCAACAGGGATAGGTGAAAAACTGTTTTTT	CASSQATGIGEKLFF
-	TRBV6-1	TRBJ1-1	-	TGTGCCAGCAGTGAGGGGGGAACGATCCCCTTGAACACTGAAGCTTTCTTT	CASSEGGTIPLNTEAFF
TRBD2	TRBV19	TRBJ2-5	-	TGTGCCAGCCTCGGGACTAGCGGGAGCCAAGAGACCCAGTACTTC	CASLGTSGSQETQYF
TRBD2	TRBV7-9	TRBJ2-7	-	TGTGCCAGCAGCAGAAGCCTAGCGGGAACCGTCTACGAGCAGTACTTC	CASSRSLAGTVYEQYF
-	TRBV3-1/TRBV3-2	TRBJ2-7	-	TGTGCCAGCAGCCAAGGTAGGACAGCTTCCTACGAGCAGTACTTC	CASSQGRTASYEQYF
-	TRBV2	TRBJ2-3	-	TGTGCCAGCGGTTCAAAGAGGCGTACCACAGATACGCAGTATTTT	CASGSKRRTTDTQYF
-	TRBV6-1	TRBJ2-1	-	TGTGCCAGCAGTGAAGCGGGCTTGTCCAACACCCGCTCCTACAATGAGCAGTTCTTC	CASSEAGLSNTRSYNEQFF
-	TRBV12-3/TRBV12-4	TRBJ1-1	few	TGTGCCAGCAGTTTATGGGGGCACACTGAAGCTTTCTTT	CASSLWGHTEAFF
TRBD2	TRBV19	TRBJ2-2	-	TGTGCCAGTAGTATAACTGGCGGGAGGAACACCGGGGAGCTGTTTTTT	CASSITGGRNTGELFF
-	TRBV27	TRBJ1-4	once	TGTGCCAGCAGTACCAGTTATGCAACTAATGAAAAACTGTTTTTT	CASSTSYATNEKLFF
-	TRBV28	TRBJ2-2	many	TGTGCCAGCAGTCCCCCGACAAGGGAGCTGTTTTTT	CASSPPTRELFF
-	TRBV28	TRBJ1-1	-	TGTGCCAGCAGTTTAGGGACATACTTTTCGAACACTGAAGCTTTCTTT	CASSLGTYFSNTEAFF
-	TRBV13	TRBJ2-7	-	TGTGCCAGCAGCTTAGTCAGGACCTACGAGCAGTACTTC	CASSLVRTYEQYF
-	TRBV6-5	TRBJ2-3	-	TGTGCCAGCAAGAGGGCCCCGGTGGATACGCAGTATTTT	CASKRAPVDTQYF
-	TRBV25-1	TRBJ2-3	-	TGTGCCACCCGAGGACAGAACACAGATACGCAGTATTTT	CATRGQNTDTQYF
TRBD2	TRBV9	TRBJ2-3	-	TGTGCCAGCAGCCCGACTAGCGGGAGGACCGGAGATACGCAGTATTTT	CASSPTSGRTGDTQYF
TRBD2	TRBV28	TRBJ2-1	-	TGTGCCAGCAGTTTTCCCCCCAGCGGGAGAAACAATGAGCAGTTCTTC	CASSFPPSGRNNEQFF
-	TRBV30	TRBJ2-2	-	TGTGCCTGGATCAGCGGGCTACCCACCGGGGAGCTGTTTTTT	CAWISGLPTGELFF
-	TRBV6-5	TRBJ2-3	-	TGTGCCAGCAGTCGACCGACAGCAAGGGGAGATACGCAGTATTTT	CASSRPTARGDTQYF
TRBD2	TRBV7-2	TRBJ2-1	-	TGTGCCAGCAGCTATCGGGCTAGCGGAACTTACAATGAGCAGTTCTTC	CASSYRASGTYNEQFF
TRBD1	TRBV19	TRBJ1-2	once	TGTGCCAGTAGTAGTACGGGACAGGGGTATGGCTACACCTTC	CASSSTGQGYGYTF
-	TRBV28	TRBJ2-3	-	TGTGCCAGCAGTTGGGCCGCTGATACGCAGTATTTT	CASSWAADTQYF
TRBD2	TRBV29-1	TRBJ2-7	once	TGCAGCGTAGCGGGACTAGCGGGAGCTTACGAGCAGTACTTC	CSVAGLAGAYEQYF
-	TRBV30	TRBJ1-1	-	TGTGCCTGGAAGGGGGATAATACCCTGGACACTGAAGCTTTCTTT	CAWKGDNTLDTEAFF
-	TRBV28	TRBJ2-7	-	TGTGCCAGTAGCGCTCCTATTTACGAGCAGTACTTC	CASSAPIYEQYF
TRBD1	TRBV28	TRBJ1-6	-	TGTGCCAGCCGGACAGGGGAAAATTCACCCCTCCACTTT	CASRTGENSPLHF
-	TRBV3-1/TRBV3-2	TRBJ1-1	few	TGTGCCAGCAGCCGACTTTGGGGCGGCGACACTGAAGCTTTCTTT	CASSRLWGGDTEAFF
TRBD1	TRBV2	TRBJ2-3	-	TGTGCCAGCAGTCTGGACAGGGGGCGAGATACGCAGTATTTT	CASSLDRGRDTQYF
TRBD1	TRBV28	TRBJ1-1	-	TGTGCCAGCAGGGGACAGGGGCACATGAACACTGAAGCTTTCTTT	CASRGQGHMNTEAFF
TRBD1	TRBV27	TRBJ2-2	-	TGTGCCAGCACCAGGGGGGACAGGGACGCCGGGGAGCTGTTTTTT	CASTRGDRDAGELFF
TRBD2	TRBV5-6	TRBJ2-5	-	TGTGCCAGCAGCTCCTGGGGGACTAGCGGGAGTGGGACCCAGTACTTC	CASSSWGTSGSGTQYF
-	TRBV12-5	TRBJ1-1	-	TGTGCTAGTGGTTTGGGGCAGGGCCTTCTTGAAGCTTTCTTT	CASGLGQGLLEAFF
TRBD1	TRBV6-6	TRBJ1-2	few	TGTGCCAGCAGTCCCCGGGACAGGGGGATGGATGACTATGGCTACACCTTC	CASSPRDRGMDDYGYTF
-	TRBV18	TRBJ2-2	-	TGTGCCAGCTCACCAGACAGCAACACCGGGGAGCTGTTTTTT	CASSPDSNTGELFF
-	TRBV19	TRBJ2-6	-	TGTGCCAGTAGTCAATTCGGCTCTGGGGCCAACGTCCTGACTTTC	CASSQFGSGANVLTF
-	TRBV6-5	TRBJ2-4	-	TGTGCCAGCAGTTGGACGGGACTCAGAAACATTCAGTACTTC	CASSWTGLRNIQYF
TRBD1	TRBV6-5	TRBJ1-2	once	TGTGCCAGCAGTCCTACAGGGGGCAGGAGCTATGGCTACACCTTC	CASSPTGGRSYGYTF
TRBD1	TRBV9	TRBJ2-3	-	TGTGCCAGCAGCCATGGACAGGGGTCAGTTCTCCCCGCCACAGATACGCAGTATTTT	CASSHGQGSVLPATDTQYF
-	TRBV28	TRBJ1-5	-	TGTGCCAGCAGGCAGACGGGTGGGAATCAGCCCCAGCATTTT	CASRQTGGNQPQHF
TRBD2	TRBV2	TRBJ2-2	-	TGTGCCAGCAGTGGTGGGACTATCGGAACCGGGGAGCTGTTTTTT	CASSGGTIGTGELFF
-	TRBV9	TRBJ2-3	-	TGTGCCAGCAGCCCCCCCCGGGAACCAGATACGCAGTATTTT	CASSPPREPDTQYF
-	TRBV19	TRBJ2-7	-	TGTGCCAGTAGCCGACAGGGACTTGGGTACTCCCCATCATTC	CASSRQGLGYSPSF
-	TRBV27	TRBJ1-6	-	TGTGCCAGCAGTTTAGTGCGGAATACCAATTCACCCCTCCACTTT	CASSLVRNTNSPLHF
-	TRBV29-1	TRBJ1-2	-	TGCAGCGTTGAAGATCGGACTTTAGCTAACTATGGCTACACCTTC	CSVEDRTLANYGYTF
-	TRBV30	TRBJ1-1	-	TGTGCCTGGAGTCCCAGGGGCGTGGAACGCGCTTTCTTT	CAWSPRGVERAFF
-	TRBV6-2/TRBV6-3	TRBJ1-2	once	TGTGCCAGCAGTTCGTTCGATGGAGTAAATCCTGGCTACACCTTC	CASSSFDGVNPGYTF